One and the same sample provided the 20 T cell receptor beta chains below, sequenced in a study of CD8 T cells in ankylosing spondylitis. Points from the study as a whole: Ankylosing spondylitis blood appeared to carry a characteristic TCR beta motif of roughly eight highly homologous variants.

For these receptors, no antigen is known. TCRdb recomputed calls from the 5' RACE reads with MiXCR, one row per CDR3 protein. The table records 500,000 or so distinct CDR3 sequences, about 5.2% of them present only once. The source material was blood, either unsorted or a sorted T cell fraction (not recorded which). The origin of the receptors is a male donor with ankylosing spondylitis.

The chain carries TRBV20-1 and TRBJ1-1, with D unresolved. This CDR3 is 13 amino acids long. Germline CDR1 DFQATT, CDR2 SNEGSKA (reference sequence). The V end lost 5 bases, the J end lost 1 base, and 11 bases lay between the germline ends. The CDR3 reads CSACPDGNTEAFF. CDR3 bases: TGCAGTGCTTGCCCTGACGGGAACACTGAAGCTTTCTTT.

Many counts were recorded for this clonotype. The chain couples TRBV29-1 to TRBJ1-2; TRBD1 is a possible D gene (5 bases). Germline loops: CDR1 SQVTM, CDR2 ANQGSEA. The CDR3 extends over 15 amino acids. Trimming took 5 bases from V and 2 from J, leaving 18 bases between them. DNA for the CDR3: TGCAGCGTTACACCCCTATCTGACAGAAACTATGGCTACACCTTC. It codes for CSVTPLSDRNYGYTF.

This clonotype was counted at least ten times. The chain uses TRBV20-1 and TRBJ1-5; weak D call: TRBD1 (6 bases). CDR3 length: 15 residues. Germline CDR1 DFQATT, CDR2 SNEGSKA (reference sequence). The V and J ends lost 3 bases and 4 bases respectively, with 16 bases between them. The CDR3 sequence: CSASFWQGRNQPQHF. DNA for the CDR3: TGCAGTGCTAGTTTCTGGCAGGGGAGAAATCAGCCCCAGCATTTT.

This clonotype was counted ten times or more. The rearrangement uses TRBV7-8 and TRBJ2-7, with a weak D call TRBD2 (6 bases). The germline V gene has CDR1 SGHVS and CDR2 FQNEAQ. The CDR3 has 14 residues. The germline V and J ends were trimmed by 1 base and 9 bases, with 16 bases remaining between them. CDR3: CASSLDGSSVRQYF. CDR3 nucleotide sequence: TGTGCCAGCAGCTTAGACGGGAGTAGCGTCCGGCAGTACTTC.

This clonotype has a count of ten or more. The CDR3 region is CASTKQGSFSYEQYF. The CDR3 DNA sequence: TGCGCCAGCACTAAACAGGGGTCCTTTTCCTACGAGCAGTACTTC. The chain is built from TRBV5-1 and TRBJ2-7; 7 bases fit TRBD1. This CDR3 is 15 amino acids long. V shed 6 bases, J shed 1 base, and the junction held 10 bases outside the gene matches. Germline V CDR1 and CDR2: SGHRS, YFSETQ.

This chain uses TRBV5-1 with TRBJ2-1, with D possibly TRBD2 on 6 matching bases. There are 16 residues in the CDR3. With 1 base removed from V and 0 bases from J, the gap between germline ends came to 11 bases. Germline values: CDR1 SGHRS, CDR2 YFSETQ. The CDR3 sequence is CASSLFVLASYNEQFF. For the CDR3, the DNA is TGCGCCAGCAGCTTGTTCGTACTAGCCTCCTACAATGAGCAGTTCTTC.

This clonotype was seen repeatedly, ten times or more. The chain carries TRBV7-2 and TRBJ2-1, with D possibly being TRBD2 (6 bases). There are 15 residues in the CDR3. Germline V CDR1 and CDR2: SGHTA, FQGNSA. V was pared by 3 bases and J by 0 bases, with 9 bases between. The CDR3 loop reads CASSFGGGSYNEQFF. DNA of the CDR3: TGTGCCAGCAGCTTTGGGGGAGGCTCCTACAATGAGCAGTTCTTC. The full variable domain, in which reference TRBV7-2 and TRBJ2-1 provide the parts outside the CDR3, is GAGVSQSPSNKVTEKGKDVELRCDPISGHTALYWYRQSLGQGLEFLIYFQGNSAPDKSGLPSDRFSAERTGGSVSTLTIQRTQQEDSAVYLCASSFGGGSYNEQFFGPGTRLTVL.

This clonotype has at least ten counts. The rearrangement joins TRBV12-3 or TRBV12-4 to TRBJ2-5; TRBD1 might be the D (5 bases). The CDR3 is 13 residues long. V shed 2 bases and J shed 14 bases, with 18 bases lying between them. The CDR3 DNA is TGTGCCAGCAGTTTAAGGACACCCCTAGAAGCCTACTTC. Translation: CASSLRTPLEAYF.

This clonotype appeared many times. J is TRBJ1-6 and V is TRBV20-1, with D possibly being TRBD1 (6 bases). Germline assignment: CDR1 DFQATT and CDR2 SNEGSKA (reference sequence). V was pared by 2 bases and J by 7 bases, with 15 bases between. This CDR3 comprises 15 residues. The CDR3, as DNA: TGCAGTGCTAGATCCTCAGAGGGGGACAATTCACCCCTCCACTTT. It codes for CSARSSEGDNSPLHF.

In this sample, this clonotype turned up many times. The chain has TRBV5-1 and TRBJ2-7, with D unclear. Germline loops: CDR1 SGHRS, CDR2 YFSETQ. This CDR3 has 13 residues. Trimming cost V 4 bases and J 6 bases, with 14 bases left between them. The CDR3 DNA reads as TGCGCCAGCAGCGCCCTTTTAGGGTTCGAGCAGTACTTC. Amino acid sequence: CASSALLGFEQYF.

This clonotype was recorded at least ten times. In DNA form, the CDR3 reads TGTGCCAGCAGTCTCAGGTTTGAGGATTCACCCCTCCACTTT. Residues: CASSLRFEDSPLHF. The chain uses TRBV6-1 and TRBJ1-6, with no clear D. The germline gives CDR1 MNHNS, CDR2 SASEGT. V shed 5 bases and J shed 8 bases, with 13 bases lying between them. CDR3 length: 14 amino acids.

This clonotype has ten or more counts. CDR3 DNA sequence: TGTGCCAGCAGCCGCCCCGAATGGACCGGGGAGCTGTTTTTT. It yields the protein CASSRPEWTGELFF. J is TRBJ2-2 and V is TRBV11-2, with D uncertain. V gave up 5 bases and J gave up 5 bases, with 12 bases separating them. The germline V gene has CDR1 SGHAT and CDR2 FQNNGV. This CDR3 comprises 14 residues.

This clonotype came up many times. The chain couples TRBV4-2 to TRBJ1-4; D is unresolved. V gave up 4 bases and J gave up 8 bases, with 17 bases separating them. The CDR3 loop spans 15 amino acids. Germline V gene sequence: CDR1 LGHNA, CDR2 YNFKEQ. The CDR3 nucleotides are TGTGCCAGCAGCCCTTCGAGTACGAGCTCGGAAAAACTGTTTTTT. Residues: CASSPSSTSSEKLFF.

This clonotype was counted ten times or more. V and J are TRBV12-3 or TRBV12-4 and TRBJ1-5; a possible D gene is TRBD1 (5 bases). Trimming stripped 2 bases from V and 6 bases from J, with 8 bases between. This CDR3 region has 13 residues. The CDR3 loop reads CASSLRGFQPQHF. The CDR3 bases are TGTGCCAGCAGTTTAAGGGGATTTCAGCCCCAGCATTTT.

With respect to this clonotype: A read error may be the cause here, since a much bigger clone is one base away. The chain combines TRBV3-1 with TRBJ2-5; D is uncertain. Trimming cost V 0 bases and J 5 bases, with 10 bases left between them. The germline V gene has CDR1 LGHDT and CDR2 YNNKEL (reference sequence). The CDR3 runs to 14 residues. CDR3 bases: TGTGCCAGCAGCCAAGAGATGACTTGGGAGACCCAGTACTTC. This gives the protein CASSQEMTWETQYF.

This clonotype was observed many times. This chain links TRBV28 with TRBJ2-5; 8 bases agree with TRBD2. This CDR3 contains 16 residues. V gave up 3 bases and J gave up 0 bases; unmatched junction bases: 6. CDR1 MDHEN and CDR2 SYDVKM come from the germline V gene. The CDR3 DNA reads TGTGCCAGCAGTTTTAGGCTAGCGGGCAACCAAGAGACCCAGTACTTC. Translating it yields CASSFRLAGNQETQYF.

This clonotype has a count of ten or more. The rearrangement links TRBV5-1 to TRBJ2-3; unclear D gene. The CDR3 runs 16 residues. The ends were cut back, 1 base at V and 0 bases at J, with 12 bases in the middle. Germline loops: CDR1 SGHRS, CDR2 YFSETQ. The CDR3 nucleotides are TGCGCCAGCAGCTTGATGGGAATGAGTAGCACAGATACGCAGTATTTT. Its protein is CASSLMGMSSTDTQYF.

V usage is TRBV6-2 or TRBV6-3 and J usage is TRBJ1-1, with TRBD1 as a possible D gene (6 bases). This CDR3 is built from 17 residues. Germline V gene data show CDR1 as MNHEY and CDR2 as SVGEGT. Trimming left V 0 bases short and J 3 bases short, with 17 bases between. This chain's CDR3 is CASSYSASRGRHTEAFF. The CDR3 nucleotides are TGTGCCAGCAGTTACTCTGCAAGTCGGGGGCGGCACACTGAAGCTTTCTTT.

This clonotype was observed many times. The chain combines TRBV4-3 with TRBJ2-5, with TRBD1 as a possible D gene (5 bases). Trimming shortened V by 0 bases and J by 4 bases, and 9 bases separated the two germline ends. Germline V gene data show CDR1 as LGHNA and CDR2 as YSLEER. This CDR3 spans 14 amino acids. The CDR3 protein is CASSQDVRVETQYF. In nucleotides, the CDR3 is TGCGCCAGCAGCCAAGACGTCAGGGTAGAGACCCAGTACTTC.

This clonotype was seen repeatedly, ten times or more. The V and J genes are TRBV6-2 or TRBV6-3 and TRBJ2-7; the D gene is possibly TRBD2 (5 bases). Germline CDR1 and CDR2: MNHEY and SVGEGT. The V and J ends lost 5 bases and 11 bases respectively, with 19 bases between them. The CDR3 runs 13 residues. Here the CDR3 reads CASSTATGIGKYF. The CDR3 region has the DNA TGTGCCAGCAGTACCGCGACGGGGATCGGGAAGTACTTC.